This entry concerns a single T cell receptor beta chain. The data derive from a study of blood T cell repertoires in COVID-19. Trimming took 2 bases from V and 6 from J, leaving 10 bases between them. Germline V CDR1 and CDR2: SGHVS, FNYEAQ. CDR3 size: 13 residues. Sequencing was performed with immunoSEQ multiplex PCR; in TCRdb, only in-frame clones are kept and a portion is missing. The data contain 300,000 to 350,000 clones, roughly 87% of them singletons. Sequenced: peripheral blood. This TCR was sampled from a man aged 30-40 years with COVID-19, enrolled during active disease. The rearrangement links TRBV7-6 to TRBJ1-2; no firm D call. CDR3 sequence: CASSLTAGNGYTF. The CDR3 DNA reads as TGTGCCAGCAGCTTAACGGCGGGGAATGGCTACACCTTC.